The rows below give T cell receptor beta chains drawn from one sample of a study of T cell responses to AZD1222 COVID-19 vaccine. Data came from immunoSEQ multiplex PCR; TCRdb stores just in-frame clones and leaves some out. The profile covers roughly 160,000 clones, with about 91% appearing a single time and about 4% taken by the ten largest. The input for sequencing was peripheral blood, taken on day 0 of MenACWY control vaccination. All receptors come from an adult in good health. Both conserved end residues are part of each CDR3. D genes are given only for firm matches. The size field is filled for only some rows; it gives once, few, many or a size class.

j_gene,d_gene,v_gene,abundance,CDR3nt,CDR3aa
TRBJ1-2,TRBD1,TRBV11-2,few,TGTGCCAGCAGCCCCGGGACAGGGACGGACTATGGCTACACCTTC,CASSPGTGTDYGYTF
TRBJ1-1,NA,TRBV19,once,TGTGCCAGTAGTCAAAGGACGGGCACGTCTGAAGCTTTCTTT,CASSQRTGTSEAFF
TRBJ2-5,TRBD2,TRBV7-9,NA,TGTGCCAGCAGCCCCGGGACTAGCGGGAGGAGAGCGGAGACCCAGTACTTC,CASSPGTSGRRAETQYF
TRBJ2-7,NA,TRBV21-1,NA,TGTGCCAGCATTGGGGAAGCGTACGAGCAGTACTTC,CASIGEAYEQYF
TRBJ2-1,NA,TRBV24-1,NA,TGTGCCACCAGTGACCCGCAAGCGGGACATCGGGATGAGCAGTTCTTC,CATSDPQAGHRDEQFF
TRBJ2-2,NA,TRBV24-1,NA,TGTGCCACCAGTGATTTGAGAACAGGGAGGAACACCGGGGAGCTGTTTTTT,CATSDLRTGRNTGELFF
TRBJ1-1,TRBD1,TRBV15,NA,TGTGCCACCAGCAGAGATGGGGGACAGGGCCCGAACACTGAAGCTTTCTTT,CATSRDGGQGPNTEAFF
TRBJ1-2,NA,TRBV14,NA,TGTGCCAGCAGCCAAGATGCGGAACAGGCCCGGAACTATGGCTACACCTTC,CASSQDAEQARNYGYTF
TRBJ2-3,TRBD2,TRBV6-5,NA,TGTGCCGGCACTAGCGGGGCCACAGATACGCAGTATTTT,CAGTSGATDTQYF
TRBJ1-2,NA,TRBV9,once,TGTGCCAGCAGCTTAGGGGGGAGGAACTATGGCTACACCTTC,CASSLGGRNYGYTF
TRBJ1-2,TRBD1,TRBV2,once,TGTGCCAGCAGCGACAGGGGAGTGGGTGGCTACACCTTC,CASSDRGVGGYTF
TRBJ2-7,NA,TRBV11-2,NA,TGTGCCAGCAGCATGGGGGGCTACGAGCAGTACTTC,CASSMGGYEQYF
TRBJ2-5,NA,TRBV7-7,NA,TGTGCTAGCAGCCCTGGAGGGAACGGAGAGACCCAGTACTTC,CASSPGGNGETQYF
TRBJ2-7,NA,TRBV28,few,TGTGCCAGTTATGATTCTAGGTCCCCCAGACCCCTACGAGACGAGCAGTACTTC,CASYDSRSPRPLRDEQYF
TRBJ2-1,TRBD1,TRBV7-9,NA,TGTGCCAGCAGCGTCACAGGGGGCGTTCCGAATGAGCAGTTCTTC,CASSVTGGVPNEQFF
TRBJ2-2,TRBD1,TRBV3-1/TRBV3-2,NA,TGTGCCAGCAGCCAAGTGGGGACAGGGGCTTGGGCCGGGGAGCTGTTTTTT,CASSQVGTGAWAGELFF
TRBJ2-7,TRBD2,TRBV4-2,NA,TGTGCCAGCAGCCGCGGGGGTAGCGGGGCTGCCTACGAGCAGTACTTC,CASSRGGSGAAYEQYF
TRBJ1-4,TRBD1,TRBV5-1,NA,TGCGCCAGCAGCTTGGACAGGGGCGCGGCTAATGAAAAACTGTTTTTT,CASSLDRGAANEKLFF
TRBJ2-6,TRBD1,TRBV7-8,NA,TGTGCCAGCAGCTTAAAATTGACAGGGGCCATCTCTGGGGCCAACGTCCTGACTTTC,CASSLKLTGAISGANVLTF
TRBJ1-2,NA,TRBV6-2/TRBV6-3,NA,TGTGCCAGCAGTTCTGCGGGTGTGGGCTACACCTTC,CASSSAGVGYTF
TRBJ1-2,NA,TRBV28,NA,TGTGCCAGCAGGCAAGGTGGCCGGGACTACACCTTC,CASRQGGRDYTF
TRBJ1-5,NA,TRBV10-3,NA,TGTGCCATCAGTGAGTCGGCACAGGTAGGCAATCAGCCCCAGCATTTT,CAISESAQVGNQPQHF
TRBJ1-5,NA,TRBV9,NA,TGTGCCAGCAACCGGGGGAAGAGCAATCAGCCCCAGCATTTT,CASNRGKSNQPQHF
TRBJ1-1,TRBD1,TRBV9,NA,TGTGCCAGCAGCCCGGGACAGGGGAGCGCTGAAGCTTTCTTT,CASSPGQGSAEAFF
TRBJ2-7,NA,TRBV14,NA,TGTGCCAGCAGCCAGGCGAGGGAGCAGTACTTC,CASSQAREQYF
TRBJ1-6,TRBD1,TRBV10-3,NA,TGTGCCACCCGGGACAGCGAACCTTCACCCCTCCACTTT,CATRDSEPSPLHF
TRBJ2-3,NA,TRBV3-1/TRBV3-2,NA,TGTGCCAGCAGCCCCCAGCCCTACACAGATACGCAGTATTTT,CASSPQPYTDTQYF
TRBJ2-6,NA,TRBV5-4,NA,TGTGCCAGCAGCGGTCAGTTTGGGGCCAACGTCCTGACTTTC,CASSGQFGANVLTF
TRBJ1-6,NA,TRBV19,NA,TGTGCCAGTAAGGGGAGCTCCTATAATTCACCCCTCCACTTT,CASKGSSYNSPLHF
TRBJ2-1,TRBD2,TRBV7-2,once,TGTGCCAGCAGCTTAACCGGCGGGAGGGGGAATGAGCAGTTCTTC,CASSLTGGRGNEQFF
TRBJ2-7,NA,TRBV2,NA,TGTGCCAGCAGTGGAGGCAGCCGGGGCTACGAGCAGTACTTC,CASSGGSRGYEQYF
TRBJ1-1,NA,TRBV15,NA,TGTGCCACCAGCAGAACTCAGAACACTGAAGCTTTCTTT,CATSRTQNTEAFF
TRBJ2-6,NA,TRBV11-3,NA,TGTGCCAGCAGCTTAGATGGCCAGGGTGGCTCTGGGGCCAACGTCCTGACTTTC,CASSLDGQGGSGANVLTF
TRBJ1-2,NA,TRBV14,NA,TGTGCCAGCAGCATTGGACGGAACTATGGCTACACCTTC,CASSIGRNYGYTF
TRBJ2-7,NA,TRBV3-1/TRBV3-2,NA,TGTGCCAGCAGCCAAGTAAGAGGGCTCTACGAGCAGTACTTC,CASSQVRGLYEQYF
TRBJ2-3,NA,TRBV9,NA,TGTGCCAGCAGCGAACTACCAGGGGGGATCATGGGCACAGATACGCAGTATTTT,CASSELPGGIMGTDTQYF
TRBJ1-1,TRBD1,TRBV11-2,NA,TGTGCCAGCAGCAAGGGACAGTGGAACACTGAAGCTTTCTTT,CASSKGQWNTEAFF
TRBJ1-1,TRBD1,TRBV10-3,once,TGTGCCATCCGGGACAGGGCCACTGAAGCTTTCTTT,CAIRDRATEAFF
TRBJ2-7,TRBD2,TRBV30,NA,TGTGCCTGGAGTTCCCTAGCGGGACCCTACGAGCAGTACTTC,CAWSSLAGPYEQYF
TRBJ1-1,TRBD1,TRBV5-1,NA,TGCGCCAGCAGCTCGACAGGGGTCCCTACTGAAGCTTTCTTT,CASSSTGVPTEAFF
TRBJ1-2,NA,TRBV12-3/TRBV12-4,NA,TGTGCCAGCAGTTTTTCTGGAAACTATGGCTACACCTTC,CASSFSGNYGYTF
TRBJ1-6,NA,TRBV7-2,NA,TGTGCCAGCAGGAGGGCAGGGCCTAGATCACCCCTCCACTTT,CASRRAGPRSPLHF
TRBJ1-3,NA,TRBV27,NA,TGTGCCAGCAGTTTAACAGGGACAAGCTCTGGAAACACCATATATTTT,CASSLTGTSSGNTIYF
TRBJ2-5,NA,TRBV9,NA,TGTGCCAGCAGCGTAGGGTCGCGGGACGGGGAGACCCAGTACTTC,CASSVGSRDGETQYF
TRBJ2-7,TRBD2,TRBV28,once,TGTGCCAGCAGTGCCCCGGGACTAGCGGACTCCTACGAGCAGTACTTC,CASSAPGLADSYEQYF
TRBJ2-1,NA,TRBV25-1,NA,TGTGCCAGCAGTGAATACTCAGGGTGGGAGCCCTACAATGAGCAGTTCTTC,CASSEYSGWEPYNEQFF
TRBJ2-5,TRBD2,TRBV7-6,NA,TGTGCCAGCAGCGCCGTAGCGGGAGGCGGAGAGACCCAGTACTTC,CASSAVAGGGETQYF
TRBJ2-7,TRBD2,TRBV27,NA,TGTGCCAGCAGTTCTCGACCGGGACTAGATTCGGTCGAGCAGTACTTC,CASSSRPGLDSVEQYF
TRBJ1-1,NA,TRBV29-1,NA,TGCAGCGTTAGCAGGGGCTTCAACACTGAAGCTTTCTTT,CSVSRGFNTEAFF
TRBJ2-3,TRBD1,TRBV28,NA,TGTGCCAGCAGGTACCCGGGACAGGGTTCAGATACGCAGTATTTT,CASRYPGQGSDTQYF
TRBJ2-3,NA,TRBV27,NA,TGTGCCAGCAGTCCTCCGACAACTTTCACAGATACGCAGTATTTT,CASSPPTTFTDTQYF
TRBJ2-3,NA,TRBV5-1,NA,TGCGCCAGCAGCTTGGAAGGGGCACGCACAGATACGCAGTATTTT,CASSLEGARTDTQYF
TRBJ1-1,NA,TRBV7-9,NA,TGTGCCAGCAGCACGGGCGGAGCCGAGAACACTGAAGCTTTCTTT,CASSTGGAENTEAFF
TRBJ1-2,NA,TRBV5-1,once,TGCGCCAGCAGCAGATCGACAGGCGGCTTCGGTGGCTACACCTTC,CASSRSTGGFGGYTF
TRBJ2-6,NA,TRBV5-1,NA,TGCGCCAGCAGCTTCCCCCCAGTCCGATCTGGGGCCAACGTCCTGACTTTC,CASSFPPVRSGANVLTF
TRBJ1-2,NA,TRBV28,NA,TGTGCCAGCGGACCCGGACCGGCTAACTATGGCTACACCTTC,CASGPGPANYGYTF